The 2 T cell receptor beta chains given below trace back to one sample, sequenced in a study of monozygotic twins with inflammatory bowel disease. TCRdb reprocessed the 5' RACE reads; each CDR3 protein has one entry and no DNA is given. The listing records a few hundred thousand distinct CDR3 sequences. Sequencing input: blood. These receptors came from a human donor with ulcerative colitis or Crohn's disease, or a healthy co-twin of an affected twin (not recorded which).

CDR3 sequence: CASRSSIGNTEAFF. V and J are TRBV5-1 and TRBJ1-1. Germline CDR1 SGHRS, CDR2 YFSETQ. The CDR3 totals 14 residues.

The chain is built from TRBV7-9 and TRBJ2-1; the TRBD1 assignment by TCRdb is unverifiable without DNA. In germline, CDR1 is SEHNR, CDR2 FQNEAQ (reference sequence). The CDR3 runs to 16 residues. CDR3 sequence reads: CASSLARQGTYNEQFF.